The source of this T cell receptor beta chain is a study of T cells in Graves' hyperthyroidism and ophthalmopathy (dated by TCRdb to between 2018 and 2020). Background for the entire study: Peripheral blood was collected at initial diagnosis, before any treatment. Thyroid tissue and blood T-cell repertoires from about six Graves' hyperthyroidism patients were also compared in the study. The 95 to 100 discovery patients were randomly divided into training and test sets at a 7:3 ratio. TCR Vbeta CDR3 sequencing of 120 to 150 peripheral blood samples (over 40 ophthalmopathy, around 80 hyperthyroidism and some 17 progressor patients) is reported in the paper. Whether ophthalmopathy could be predicted prospectively was tested in an independent validation cohort made up of under 20 hyperthyroidism patients plus 17 patients who later progressed to ophthalmopathy. To identify TCR V-J signatures that set the groups apart, the researchers used a discovery cohort of more than 95 patients, made up of some 41 with Graves' ophthalmopathy and about 60 with stable Graves' hyperthyroidism. After sampling, hyperthyroidism patients received methimazole starting at 30 mg daily, and ophthalmopathy patients received high-dose intravenous methylprednisolone. General study outcomes and caveats: Most expanded thyroid clonotypes (frequency above 0.001) were also found in blood, which suggests that blood repertoires may mirror thyroid immune responses. In validation, progression to ophthalmopathy was predicted by the model with roughly 69% sensitivity and nearly 75% specificity, a median of approximately 6.5 months before onset. No statistical method was used to set the sample size in advance, and investigators knew the group allocation. Ophthalmopathy was separated from stable hyperthyroidism by a 13 V-J signature model, with approximately 90% sensitivity and approximately 84% specificity obtained in cross-validation and 80%/75% obtained in testing.

From cysteine to phenylalanine, the CDR3 is 14 amino acids long. This entry keeps only the CDR3 DNA: 42 bases, framed from base 1. Sequences KGHDR (CDR1) and SFDVKD (CDR2) are obtained from the germline V gene. V is pared back by 7 bases and J by 0 bases, with 10 bases lying between the germline termini. Graves' hyperthyroidism was defined as stable when no progression to ophthalmopathy occurred over 18 months of follow-up. Hyperthyroidism patients were aged 18 to 65 years and newly diagnosed, with disease duration of less than 2 months. The study excluded patients with uncontrolled infections, other autoimmune diseases, pregnancy or lactation. Diagnoses relied on clinical symptoms, serum thyroxine and TRAb, thyroid ultrasound and orbital computed tomography. PBMCs were isolated from about 9.2 ml of fresh peripheral blood by Ficoll-Paque density gradient centrifugation. Total RNA was extracted with Trizol reagent, and quality was checked on an Agilent 2100 Bioanalyzer.

The TCR beta CDR3 regions were amplified from RNA transcripts. The TCR CDR3 was subjected to a first round of RT-PCR using the HTBI primer set and the Qiagen OneStep RT-PCR kit. A second multiplex PCR round built the libraries, followed by size selection and purification. Libraries were sequenced paired-end with 100 bp reads on an Illumina HiSeq2000. Processing in the source paper ran as follows. Raw data were processed with SOAPnuke, discarding reads with adapters, uncalled bases, mean Phred below 15, or no exact constant-primer or identifier match. High-quality paired reads were merged with COPE v1.2.5, and unique nucleotide sequences were defined as clonotypes. Clonotypes were aligned to IMGT TRBV, TRBD and TRBJ reference segments using MiTCR v1.1. The analysis included only V-J combinations with a frequency above 0.0001, which together covered around 99% of the repertoires. The TCS score was defined as the ratio of F50 (clonal expansion) to E x V (chaos), calculated using BLOSUM62-based TCRdist between CDR3 peptides within each V-J. Welch's t-statistics and random forest reduced just over 500 V-J features to 13, which were used in a naive Bayes classifier (R e1071). In TCRdb, the public reads were trimmed at Q25 with fastp and aligned with MiXCR, with productive beta chains retained. Every entry covers one CDR3 protein and lists the most common genes and DNA from its rows. These V and J calls rely on TCRdb rather than the paper's analysis. In all, the sample holds under 250,000 distinct CDR3 sequences, and 17% of those were seen once. The top ten clones comprise over 45% of the sample.

Comment on this clonotype: Its recognized antigen is unknown. Base quality data are lacking; no much larger clone is found one base away.

This TCR came from a woman aged 50 to 60 with Graves' hyperthyroidism. Sequenced material: blood. This sequence uses TRBV24-1 and TRBJ2-3; matching of 6 bases hints at TRBD2 as the D gene. The CDR3 amino acid sequence is: CATRTSGSTDTQYF. The nucleotides are TGTGCCACCAGGACGAGCGGGAGCACAGATACGCAGTATTTT.